This TCR beta chain was recorded in a study of cytomegalovirus exposure and HLA in healthy donors. Whole-study findings and limits: Cytomegalovirus status was reportedly diagnosed by the classifier with high specificity and sensitivity.

As for this clone: The antigen is unknown.

Both 60 Vbeta primers and 13 Jbeta primers went into the PCR. Repertoires were generated with immunoSEQ multiplex PCR, while TCRdb's copy carries only in-frame clones and drops some. The sample has about 140,000 clones, approximately 73% seen once. Sequenced: PBMCs. The sequence was collected from a woman between 40 and 50 years old in good health and CMV-seronegative.

Written as DNA, the CDR3 is TGTGCCAGCAGCGTAGACGGAAGTAGCGGGGTAAATGAGCAGTTCTTC. Translation: CASSVDGSSGVNEQFF. The J gene is TRBJ2-1, the V gene TRBV9, with 8 bases matching TRBD2. This CDR3 spans 16 amino acids. J was trimmed by 7 bases and V by 0 bases; bases with no gene match: 9. Germline-derived CDR1 and CDR2 are SGDLS and YYNGEE.